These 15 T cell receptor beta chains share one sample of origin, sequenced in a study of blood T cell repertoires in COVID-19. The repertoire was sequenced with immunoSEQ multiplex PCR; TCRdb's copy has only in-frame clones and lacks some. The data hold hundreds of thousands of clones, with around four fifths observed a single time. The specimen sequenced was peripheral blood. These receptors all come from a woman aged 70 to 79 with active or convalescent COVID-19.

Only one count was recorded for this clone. CDR3 amino acids: CASSLWQGSPGELFF. CDR3 bases: TGTGCCAGCAGTTTATGGCAGGGTAGCCCCGGGGAGCTGTTTTTT. The V call is TRBV27, the J call TRBJ2-2, with D maybe TRBD1 (5 bases). There are 15 residues in the CDR3. V dropped 1 base and J dropped 6 bases, with 12 bases sitting between them. Germline lookup yields CDR1 MNHEY and CDR2 SMNVEV (reference sequence).

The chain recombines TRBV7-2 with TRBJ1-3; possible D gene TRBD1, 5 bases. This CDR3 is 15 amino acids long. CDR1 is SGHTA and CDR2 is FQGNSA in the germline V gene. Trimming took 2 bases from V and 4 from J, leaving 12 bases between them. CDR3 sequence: CASSLWGGIGNTIYF. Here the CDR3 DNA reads TGTGCCAGCAGCTTATGGGGGGGGATCGGAAACACCATATATTTT.

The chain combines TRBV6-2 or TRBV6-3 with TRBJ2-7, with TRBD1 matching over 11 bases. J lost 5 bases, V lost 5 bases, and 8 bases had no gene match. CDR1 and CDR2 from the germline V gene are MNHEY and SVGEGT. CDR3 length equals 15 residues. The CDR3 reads CASSGGQGVVNEQYF. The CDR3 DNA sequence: TGTGCCAGCAGTGGGGGACAGGGGGTTGTTAACGAGCAGTACTTC.

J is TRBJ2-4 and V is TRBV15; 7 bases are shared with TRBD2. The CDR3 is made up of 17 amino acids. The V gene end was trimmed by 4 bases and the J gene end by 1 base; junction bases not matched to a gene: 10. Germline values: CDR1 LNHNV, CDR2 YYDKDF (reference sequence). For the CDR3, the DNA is TGTGCCACCAGCAAAGTTGGGGAGGGGATGGCCAAAAACATTCAGTACTTC. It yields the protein CATSKVGEGMAKNIQYF.

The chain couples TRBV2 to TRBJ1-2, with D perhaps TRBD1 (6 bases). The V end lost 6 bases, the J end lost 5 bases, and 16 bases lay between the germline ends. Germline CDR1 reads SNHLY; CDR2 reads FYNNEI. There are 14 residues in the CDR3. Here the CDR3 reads CASSATGTPYGYTF. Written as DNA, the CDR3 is TGTGCCAGCAGCGCCACCGGGACACCTTATGGCTACACCTTC.

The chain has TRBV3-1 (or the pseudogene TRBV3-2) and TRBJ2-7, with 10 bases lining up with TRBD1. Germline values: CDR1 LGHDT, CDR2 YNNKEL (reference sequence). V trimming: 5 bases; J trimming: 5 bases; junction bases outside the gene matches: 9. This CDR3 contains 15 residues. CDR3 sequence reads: CASSSSGTGDHEQYF. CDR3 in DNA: TGTGCCAGCAGCTCCTCCGGGACAGGGGACCACGAGCAGTACTTC.

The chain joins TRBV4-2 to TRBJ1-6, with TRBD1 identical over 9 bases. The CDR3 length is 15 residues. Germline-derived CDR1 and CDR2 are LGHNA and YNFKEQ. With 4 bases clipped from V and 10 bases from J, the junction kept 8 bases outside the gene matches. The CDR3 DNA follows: TGTGCCAGCAGCCGGGACAGGGCTTTGGAATCACCCCTCCACTTT. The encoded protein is CASSRDRALESPLHF.

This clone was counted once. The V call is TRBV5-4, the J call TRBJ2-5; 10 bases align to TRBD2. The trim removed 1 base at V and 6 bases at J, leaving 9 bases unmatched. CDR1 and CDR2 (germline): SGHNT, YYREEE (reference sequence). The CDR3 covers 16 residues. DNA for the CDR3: TGTGCCAGCAGCTTGTTCGAGCGGGAGGGCCTAAAGACCCAGTACTTC. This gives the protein CASSLFEREGLKTQYF.

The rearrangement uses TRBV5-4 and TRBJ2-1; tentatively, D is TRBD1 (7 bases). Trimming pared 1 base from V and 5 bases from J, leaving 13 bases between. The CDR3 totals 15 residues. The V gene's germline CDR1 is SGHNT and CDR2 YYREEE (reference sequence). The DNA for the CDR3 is TGTGCCAGCAGCTTGAAAGGGGGCGGGAACAATGAGCAGTTCTTC. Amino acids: CASSLKGGGNNEQFF.

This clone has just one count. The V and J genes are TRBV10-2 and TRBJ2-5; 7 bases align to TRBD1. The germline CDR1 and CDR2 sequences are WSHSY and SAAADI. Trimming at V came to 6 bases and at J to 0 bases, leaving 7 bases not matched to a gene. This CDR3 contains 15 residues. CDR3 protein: CASRQSGTDQETQYF. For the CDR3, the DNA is TGCGCCAGCAGACAATCCGGGACAGACCAAGAGACCCAGTACTTC.

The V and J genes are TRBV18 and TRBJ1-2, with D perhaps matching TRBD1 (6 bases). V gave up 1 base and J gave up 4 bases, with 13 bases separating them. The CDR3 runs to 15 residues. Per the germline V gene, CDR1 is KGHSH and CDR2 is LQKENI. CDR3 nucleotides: TGTGCCAGCTCACCACTAAGGGGGAAGACCTATGGCTACACCTTC. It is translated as CASSPLRGKTYGYTF.

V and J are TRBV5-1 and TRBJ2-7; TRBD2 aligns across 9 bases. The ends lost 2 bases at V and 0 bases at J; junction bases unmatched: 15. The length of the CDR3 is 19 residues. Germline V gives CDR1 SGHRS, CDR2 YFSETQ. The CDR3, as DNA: TGCGCCAGCAGCTTCTGGGGAGCTAGCGGGACCACCAACTCCTACGAGCAGTACTTC. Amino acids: CASSFWGASGTTNSYEQYF. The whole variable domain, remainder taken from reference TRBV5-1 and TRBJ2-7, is KAGVTQTPRYLIKTRGQQVTLSCSPISGHRSVSWYQQTPGQGLQFLFEYFSETQRNKGNFPGRFSGRQFSNSRSEMNVSTLELGDSALYLCASSFWGASGTTNSYEQYFGPGTRLTVT.

CDR3: CASSLESRREVEQFF. CDR3 nucleotides: TGCGCCAGCAGCCTGGAAAGTCGGCGGGAGGTTGAGCAGTTCTTC. The chain is built from TRBV4-3 and TRBJ2-1; 8 bases match TRBD2. CDR3 size: 15 residues. The V gene's germline CDR1 is LGHNA and CDR2 YSLEER. Trimming at V came to 4 bases and at J to 9 bases, leaving 11 bases not matched to a gene.

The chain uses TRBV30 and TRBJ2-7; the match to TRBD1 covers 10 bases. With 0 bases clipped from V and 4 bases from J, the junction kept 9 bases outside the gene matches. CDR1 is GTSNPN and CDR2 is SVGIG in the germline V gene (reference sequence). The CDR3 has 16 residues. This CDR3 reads CAWSVPPGQGYYEQYF. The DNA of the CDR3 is TGTGCCTGGAGTGTACCCCCGGGACAGGGGTATTACGAGCAGTACTTC.

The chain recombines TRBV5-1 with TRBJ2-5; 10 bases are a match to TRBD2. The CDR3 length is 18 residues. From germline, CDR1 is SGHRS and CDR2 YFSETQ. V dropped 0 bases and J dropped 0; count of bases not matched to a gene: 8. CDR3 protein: CASSLVPSGGAYQETQYF. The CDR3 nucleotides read TGCGCCAGCAGCTTGGTACCCAGCGGGGGGGCGTACCAAGAGACCCAGTACTTC.